One T cell receptor (beta chain) is described in this entry. There are many counts of this clonotype. Its antigen specificity is not known. Base qualities are not recorded, but no much larger clone differs from it by a single base. Hyperthyroidism patients were newly diagnosed, with disease duration under 2 months, and aged 18 to 65 years. Exclusion was applied to patients with uncontrolled infections, other autoimmune diseases, pregnancy or lactation. Diagnoses were based on clinical symptoms, serum thyroxine and TRAb, thyroid ultrasound and orbital computed tomography. Blood from progressor patients was drawn when they were first diagnosed with hyperthyroidism, before any ophthalmopathy symptoms appeared. Ficoll-Paque density gradient centrifugation was used to isolate PBMCs from about 10 ml of fresh peripheral blood. Progressor patients were initially diagnosed with Graves' hyperthyroidism and developed ophthalmopathy during follow-up. Total RNA was extracted with Trizol reagent, and quality was checked on an Agilent 2100 Bioanalyzer.

The TCR beta CDR3 regions were amplified from RNA transcripts. The first round of RT-PCR for the TCR CDR3 was performed with the HTBI primer set and the Qiagen OneStep RT-PCR kit. Libraries were constructed in a second round of multiplex PCR, after which size selection and purification were carried out. Libraries were sequenced paired-end with 100 bp reads on an Illumina HiSeq2000. Under the source paper's analysis protocol: SOAPnuke was used to process the raw data, with reads discarded if the reads contained adapters or uncalled bases, had a mean Phred below 15, or lacked an exact constant-primer or identifier match. High-quality paired reads were merged using COPE v1.2.5, and each unique nucleotide sequence was defined as a clonotype. MiTCR v1.1 was used to align the clonotypes against IMGT TRBV, TRBD and TRBJ reference segments. Analysis was restricted to V-J combinations with a frequency above 0.0001, which covered approximately 99% of repertoires. The TCS score was defined as the ratio of F50 (clonal expansion) to E x V (chaos), calculated using BLOSUM62-based TCRdist between CDR3 peptides within each V-J. Welch's t-statistics and random forest reduced 450 to 600 V-J features to 10 to 15, which were used in a naive Bayes classifier (R e1071). TCRdb ran its own pipeline on the public reads, namely fastp trimming at Q25 and MiXCR clone calling, and kept in-frame beta chains. Every entry covers one CDR3 protein and lists the most common genes and DNA from its rows. TCRdb assigned the V and J calls; the authors' analysis was not used. This sample lists 250,000 to 300,000 distinct CDR3 sequences; 13% to 15% were detected once. The top ten clones comprise about an eighth of the sample.

Taken from the germline V gene (reference sequence), the CDR1 and CDR2 loops are GTSNPN and SVGIG. Reading from cysteine to phenylalanine, the CDR3 counts 15 amino acids. The read is trimmed to its CDR3 DNA, 45 bases read in frame from base 1. V loses 4 bases of germline sequence and J loses 0 bases, and the interval between the two ends is 15 bases. The record originates from a study of T cells in Graves' hyperthyroidism and ophthalmopathy (dated by TCRdb to the late 2010s). Describing the broader study: Peripheral blood was collected at initial diagnosis, before any treatment. A discovery cohort of approximately 97 patients, 43 with Graves' ophthalmopathy and about 60 with stable Graves' hyperthyroidism, was used to find distinguishing TCR V-J signatures. An independent validation cohort of some 18 hyperthyroidism patients and 17 patients who later progressed to ophthalmopathy tested prospective prediction of ophthalmopathy. The 95 to 100 discovery patients were divided at random into training and test sets in a 7:3 ratio. In roughly six Graves' hyperthyroidism patients, the study also compared T-cell repertoires from thyroid tissue with T-cell repertoires from blood. After sampling, hyperthyroidism patients received methimazole starting at 30 mg daily, and ophthalmopathy patients received high-dose intravenous methylprednisolone. TCR Vbeta CDR3 sequencing of 135 peripheral blood samples (roughly 41 ophthalmopathy, about 74 hyperthyroidism and approximately 17 progressor patients) is reported in the paper.

The investigation overall reported the following: Blood samples also contained most of the expanded thyroid clonotypes (frequency above 0.001), which suggests that blood repertoires may reflect thyroid immune responses. A 13 V-J signature model separated ophthalmopathy from stable hyperthyroidism, with around 90% sensitivity and about 81% specificity in cross-validation and 80%/75% in testing. During validation, the model predicted progression to ophthalmopathy a median of about 6.5 months ahead of onset, with more than 60% sensitivity and around 72% specificity. No statistical method was used to fix the sample size in advance, and group allocation was not hidden from the investigators.

The chain joins TRBV30 to TRBJ2-5; 6 matching bases give a weak D call of TRBD1. The TCR sequence derives from a woman in her forties with Graves' hyperthyroidism that later progressed to Graves' ophthalmopathy. Input material: blood. The CDR3: CAWIPPGANQETQYF. The bases are TGTGCCTGGATCCCACCAGGGGCCAACCAAGAGACCCAGTACTTC.